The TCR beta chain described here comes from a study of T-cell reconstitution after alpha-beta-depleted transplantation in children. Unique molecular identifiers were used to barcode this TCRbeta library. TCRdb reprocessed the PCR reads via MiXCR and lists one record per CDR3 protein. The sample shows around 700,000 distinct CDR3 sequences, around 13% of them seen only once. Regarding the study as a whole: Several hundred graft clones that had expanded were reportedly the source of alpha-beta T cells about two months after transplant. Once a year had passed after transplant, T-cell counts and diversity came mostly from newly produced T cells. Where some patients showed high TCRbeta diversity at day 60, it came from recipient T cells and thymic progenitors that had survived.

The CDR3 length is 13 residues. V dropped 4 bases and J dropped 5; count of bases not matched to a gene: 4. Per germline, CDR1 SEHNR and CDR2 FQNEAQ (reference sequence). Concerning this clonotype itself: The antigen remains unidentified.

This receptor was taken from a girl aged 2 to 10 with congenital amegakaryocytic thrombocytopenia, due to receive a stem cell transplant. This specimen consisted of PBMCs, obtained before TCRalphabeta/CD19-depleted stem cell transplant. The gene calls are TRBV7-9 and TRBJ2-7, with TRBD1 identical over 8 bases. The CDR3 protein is CASSSQTGDEQYF. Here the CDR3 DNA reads TGTGCCAGCAGCTCGCAGACAGGGGACGAGCAGTACTTC.